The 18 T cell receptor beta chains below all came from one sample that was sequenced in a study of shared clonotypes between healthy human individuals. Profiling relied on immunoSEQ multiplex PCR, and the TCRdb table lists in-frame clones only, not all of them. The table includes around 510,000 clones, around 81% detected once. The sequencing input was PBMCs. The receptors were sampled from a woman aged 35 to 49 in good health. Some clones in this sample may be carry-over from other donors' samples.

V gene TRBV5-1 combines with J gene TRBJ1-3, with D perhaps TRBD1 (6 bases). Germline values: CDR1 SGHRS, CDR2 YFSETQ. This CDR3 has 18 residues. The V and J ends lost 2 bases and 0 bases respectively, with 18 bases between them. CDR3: CASSLNGGLEFSGNTIYF. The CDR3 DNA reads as TGCGCCAGCAGCTTAAATGGGGGCTTGGAATTCTCTGGAAACACCATATATTTT.

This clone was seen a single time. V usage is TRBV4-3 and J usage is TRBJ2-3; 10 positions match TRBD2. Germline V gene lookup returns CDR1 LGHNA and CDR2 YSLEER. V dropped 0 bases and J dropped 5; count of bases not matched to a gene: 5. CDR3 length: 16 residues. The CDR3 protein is CASSQEWTSGGDTQYF. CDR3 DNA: TGCGCCAGCAGCCAAGAATGGACTAGCGGTGGAGATACGCAGTATTTT.

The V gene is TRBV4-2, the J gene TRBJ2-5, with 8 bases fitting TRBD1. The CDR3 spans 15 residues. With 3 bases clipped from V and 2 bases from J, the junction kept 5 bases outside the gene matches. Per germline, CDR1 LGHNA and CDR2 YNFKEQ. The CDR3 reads CASSQSRDRQETQYF. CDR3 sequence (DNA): TGTGCCAGCAGCCAGTCCCGGGACAGGCAAGAGACCCAGTACTTC.

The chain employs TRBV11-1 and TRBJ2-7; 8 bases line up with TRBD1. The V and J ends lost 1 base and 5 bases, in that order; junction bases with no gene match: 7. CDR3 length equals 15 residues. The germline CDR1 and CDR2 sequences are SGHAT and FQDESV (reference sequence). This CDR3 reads CASSLGQGPRHEQYF. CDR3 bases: TGTGCCAGCAGCTTAGGACAGGGGCCGCGGCACGAGCAGTACTTC. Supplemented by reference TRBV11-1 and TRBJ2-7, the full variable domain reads EAEVAQSPRYKITEKSQAVAFWCDPISGHATLYWYRQILGQGPELLVQFQDESVVDDSQLPKDRFSAERLKGVDSTLKIQPAELGDSAMYLCASSLGQGPRHEQYFGPGTRLTVT.

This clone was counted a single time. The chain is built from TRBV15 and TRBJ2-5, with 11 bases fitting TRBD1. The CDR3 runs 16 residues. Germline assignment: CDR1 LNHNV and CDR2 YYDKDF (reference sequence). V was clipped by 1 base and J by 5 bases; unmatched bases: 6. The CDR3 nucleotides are TGTGCCACCAGCAGAGTTTCCGGGACAGGGGGGGAGACCCAGTACTTC. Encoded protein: CATSRVSGTGGETQYF.

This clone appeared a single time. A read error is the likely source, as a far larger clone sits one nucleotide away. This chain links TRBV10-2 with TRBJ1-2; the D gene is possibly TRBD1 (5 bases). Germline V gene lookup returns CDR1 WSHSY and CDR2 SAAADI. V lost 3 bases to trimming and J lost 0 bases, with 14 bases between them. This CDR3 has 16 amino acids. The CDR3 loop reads CASSEGTGRSNYGYTF. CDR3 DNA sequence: TGCGCCAGCAGTGAAGGGACTGGCCGTTCTAACTATGGCTACACCTTC.

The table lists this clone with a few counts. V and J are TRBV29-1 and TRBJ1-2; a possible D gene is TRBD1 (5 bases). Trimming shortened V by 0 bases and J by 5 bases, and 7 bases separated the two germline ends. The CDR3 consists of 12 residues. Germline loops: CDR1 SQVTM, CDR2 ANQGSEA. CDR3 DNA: TGCAGCGTTGAAGATCAGGGATATGGCTACACCTTC. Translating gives CSVEDQGYGYTF. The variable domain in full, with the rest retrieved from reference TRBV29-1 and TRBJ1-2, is SAVISQKPSRDICQRGTSLTIQCQVDSQVTMMFWYRQQPGQSLTLIATANQGSEATYESGFVIDKFPISRPNLTFSTLTVSNMSPEDSSIYLCSVEDQGYGYTFGSGTRLTVV.

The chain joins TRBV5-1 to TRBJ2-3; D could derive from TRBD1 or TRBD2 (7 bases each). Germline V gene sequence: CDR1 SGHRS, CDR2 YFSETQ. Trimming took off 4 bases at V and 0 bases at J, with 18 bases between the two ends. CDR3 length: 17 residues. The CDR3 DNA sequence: TGCGCCAGCAGCACCATCAGGGGGAGGGCCAGCACAGATACGCAGTATTTT. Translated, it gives CASSTIRGRASTDTQYF.

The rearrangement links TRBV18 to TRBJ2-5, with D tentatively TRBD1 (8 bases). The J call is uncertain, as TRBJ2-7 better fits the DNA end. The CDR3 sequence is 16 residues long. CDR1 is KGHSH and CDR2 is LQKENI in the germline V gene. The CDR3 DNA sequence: TGTGCCAGCTCACCACCGGGGGGGACAGGTTCCTACGAGCAGTACTTC. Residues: CASSPPGGTGSYEQYF.

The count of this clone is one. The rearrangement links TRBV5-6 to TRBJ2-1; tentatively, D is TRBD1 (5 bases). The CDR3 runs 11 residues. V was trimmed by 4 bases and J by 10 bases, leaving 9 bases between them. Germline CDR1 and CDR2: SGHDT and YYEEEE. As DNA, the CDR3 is TGTGCCAGCAGCGCCGGACACGAGCAGTTCTTC. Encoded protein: CASSAGHEQFF.

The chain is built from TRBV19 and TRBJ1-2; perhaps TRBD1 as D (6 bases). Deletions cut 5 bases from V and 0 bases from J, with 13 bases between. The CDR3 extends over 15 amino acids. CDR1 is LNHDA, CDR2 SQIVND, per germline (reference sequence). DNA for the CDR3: TGTGCCAGTAGTTCACAGGGCCCAGCTAACTATGGCTACACCTTC. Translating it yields CASSSQGPANYGYTF.

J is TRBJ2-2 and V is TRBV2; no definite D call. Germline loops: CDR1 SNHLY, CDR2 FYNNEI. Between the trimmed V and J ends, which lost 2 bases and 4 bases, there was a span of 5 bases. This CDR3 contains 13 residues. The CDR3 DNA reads TGTGCCAGCAGTGAACGGGTCACCGGGGAGCTGTTTTTT. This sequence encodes CASSERVTGELFF.

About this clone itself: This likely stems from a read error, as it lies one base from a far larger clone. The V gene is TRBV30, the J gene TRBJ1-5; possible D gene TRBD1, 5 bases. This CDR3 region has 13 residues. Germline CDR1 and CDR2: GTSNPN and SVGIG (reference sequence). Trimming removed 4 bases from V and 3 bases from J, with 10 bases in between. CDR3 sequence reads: CAWTWDLNQPQHF. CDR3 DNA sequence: TGTGCCTGGACCTGGGACCTCAATCAGCCCCAGCATTTT.

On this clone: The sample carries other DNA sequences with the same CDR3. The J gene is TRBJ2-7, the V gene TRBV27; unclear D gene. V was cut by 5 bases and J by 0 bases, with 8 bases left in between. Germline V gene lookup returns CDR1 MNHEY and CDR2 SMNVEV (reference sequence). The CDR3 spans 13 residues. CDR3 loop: CASSLSPSYEQYF. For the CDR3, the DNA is TGTGCCAGCAGTCTGTCCCCCTCCTACGAGCAGTACTTC.

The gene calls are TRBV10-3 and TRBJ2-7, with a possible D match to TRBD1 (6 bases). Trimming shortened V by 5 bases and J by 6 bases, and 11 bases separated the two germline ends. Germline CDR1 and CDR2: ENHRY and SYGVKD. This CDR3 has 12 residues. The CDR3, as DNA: TGTGCCATCAGTCCACAGGGTCCCGAGCAGTACTTC. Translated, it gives CAISPQGPEQYF.

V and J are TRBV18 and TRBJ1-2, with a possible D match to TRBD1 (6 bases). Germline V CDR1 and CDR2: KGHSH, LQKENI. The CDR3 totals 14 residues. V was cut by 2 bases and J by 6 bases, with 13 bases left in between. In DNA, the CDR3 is TGTGCCAGCTCACCATCGACAGGACCGCATGGCTACACCTTC. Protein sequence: CASSPSTGPHGYTF.

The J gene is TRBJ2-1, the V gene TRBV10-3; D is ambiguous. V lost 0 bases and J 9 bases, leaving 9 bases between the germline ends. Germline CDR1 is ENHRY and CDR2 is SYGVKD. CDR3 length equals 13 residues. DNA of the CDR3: TGTGCCATCAGTGAGTCGGCGGTTAGTGAGCAGTTCTTC. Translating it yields CAISESAVSEQFF.

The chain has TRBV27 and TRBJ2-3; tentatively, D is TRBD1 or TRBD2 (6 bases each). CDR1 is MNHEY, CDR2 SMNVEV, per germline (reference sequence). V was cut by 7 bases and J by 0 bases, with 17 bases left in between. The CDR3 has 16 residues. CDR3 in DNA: TGTGCCAGCACCCTGGGTGGGGGGCCTAGCACAGATACGCAGTATTTT. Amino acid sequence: CASTLGGGPSTDTQYF.